The source of this TCR beta chain is a study of T cell responses to AZD1222 COVID-19 vaccine. Study at large: Second doses at about 4 or about 12 weeks were pooled. Study results and limitations: As reported, nearly half of all spike-specific TCRs target variant regions that are unmutated.

V lost 6 bases and J lost 0, with 12 bases in between. The CDR3 has 13 residues. The germline CDR1 and CDR2 sequences are SQVTM and ANQGSEA. The table came from immunoSEQ multiplex PCR; TCRdb's copy has only in-frame clones and leaves some out. The sample lists roughly 180,000 clones, about nine tenths occurring once. Of note for this clone: Its antigen is still unknown.

Sample: peripheral blood, taken on day 0 of AZD1222 vaccination. The chain links TRBV29-1 to TRBJ2-7, with unresolved D. The clonotype originates from an adult in good health. CDR3 bases: TGCAGCGTCTTAATTAGAAGCTCCTACGAGCAGTACTTC. Encoded protein: CSVLIRSSYEQYF.